These 6 T cell receptor beta chains came from one sample sequenced in a study of early T cells in non-severe SARS-CoV-2 infection. Each CDR3 protein gets one entry after TCRdb re-called the 5' RACE reads with MiXCR. The profile shows fewer than 120,000 distinct CDR3 sequences, around an eighth of them singletons. Source: whole blood, taken at baseline. Receptor source: an adult who was a healthcare worker with PCR-confirmed SARS-CoV-2 infection or an uninfected control (not recorded which).

The chain recombines TRBV5-1 with TRBJ2-5; 7 bases match TRBD1. The V gene end was trimmed by 2 bases and the J gene end by 3 bases; junction bases not matched to a gene: 4. This CDR3 has 14 residues. Germline V gives CDR1 SGHRS, CDR2 YFSETQ. CDR3 amino acids: CASSFRTGEETQYF. In nucleotides, the CDR3 is TGCGCCAGCAGCTTTCGAACAGGGGAAGAGACCCAGTACTTC.

This chain links TRBV29-1 with TRBJ2-5; D possibly corresponds to TRBD2 (5 bases). CDR3 length: 10 amino acids. The germline gives CDR1 SQVTM, CDR2 ANQGSEA. Trimming pared 8 bases from V and 4 bases from J, leaving 8 bases between. DNA of the CDR3: TGCAGCACGGGGTCAGAGACCCAGTACTTC. It translates to CSTGSETQYF.

Ten or more counts support this clonotype. This chain connects TRBV9 to TRBJ1-1; a possible D gene is TRBD1 (6 bases). V was cut by 4 bases and J by 3 bases, with 16 bases left in between. There are 15 residues in the CDR3. Germline values: CDR1 SGDLS, CDR2 YYNGEE. DNA for the CDR3: TGTGCCAGCAGCCCTCGGAGGGGGACGGACACTGAAGCTTTCTTT. It is translated as CASSPRRGTDTEAFF.

This clonotype was seen at least ten times. V is TRBV5-1 and J is TRBJ2-5; 11 nucleotides align to TRBD2. Germline values: CDR1 SGHRS, CDR2 YFSETQ. Unmatched junction bases numbered 3, after V lost 4 bases and J lost 4 bases. This CDR3 spans 14 amino acids. The CDR3 sequence: CASSPTSGVETQYF. In DNA, the CDR3 is TGCGCCAGCAGCCCGACTAGCGGGGTAGAGACCCAGTACTTC.

In this sample, this clonotype turned up many times. CDR3 nucleotide sequence: TGCAGCGTTGGGCCGGGGGCAAAAAATAACTATGGCTACACCTTC. Its translation is CSVGPGAKNNYGYTF. The chain has TRBV29-1 and TRBJ1-2; tentative D call: TRBD1 (6 bases). The V gene lost 4 bases and the J gene lost 1 base, with 16 bases spanning the gap. The CDR3 loop spans 15 amino acids. From germline, CDR1 is SQVTM and CDR2 ANQGSEA.

This clonotype has a handful of counts. The rearrangement uses TRBV2 and TRBJ2-1; D is undetermined. Germline CDR1 SNHLY, CDR2 FYNNEI. Trimming stripped 7 bases from V and 4 bases from J, with 14 bases between. This CDR3 is 14 amino acids long. The DNA of the CDR3 is TGTGCCAGCAAGGCGGAGCGCGTATACAATGAGCAGTTCTTC. Its translation: CASKAERVYNEQFF.